The 13 T cell receptor beta chains in this list originate from one sample, sequenced in a study of cytomegalovirus exposure and HLA in healthy donors. Assay used: immunoSEQ multiplex PCR; TCRdb lists only in-frame clones, some missing. This repertoire shows some 200,000 clones, 65% to 90% found once; its top ten account for 13%. Specimen: PBMCs. The receptors derive from a woman in her 30s in good health and CMV-seropositive.

The rearrangement links TRBV27 to TRBJ2-4; D is perhaps TRBD1 (6 bases). V gave up 2 bases and J gave up 6 bases, with 8 bases separating them. CDR3 length: 13 residues. The V gene's germline CDR1 is MNHEY and CDR2 SMNVEV (reference sequence). CDR3 nucleotides: TGTGCCAGCAGTTTAGTACAGGGAAACATTCAGTACTTC. Protein sequence: CASSLVQGNIQYF.

V usage is TRBV9 and J usage is TRBJ2-1; maybe TRBD1 (6 bases). In germline, CDR1 is SGDLS, CDR2 YYNGEE. V was pared by 3 bases and J by 4 bases, with 20 bases between. The CDR3 extends over 17 amino acids. CDR3 in DNA: TGTGCCAGCAGCGCCAGAGGGATGGACAGACCGTACAATGAGCAGTTCTTC. This gives the protein CASSARGMDRPYNEQFF.

V usage is TRBV28 and J usage is TRBJ2-7; D gene ambiguous. In germline, CDR1 is MDHEN, CDR2 SYDVKM. The CDR3 is 14 amino acids. Between the trimmed V and J ends, which lost 1 base and 4 bases, there was a span of 11 bases. The CDR3 region is CASSLYPGLYEQYF. CDR3 DNA sequence: TGTGCCAGCAGTTTATACCCGGGTTTATACGAGCAGTACTTC.

The V and J genes are TRBV5-1 and TRBJ2-5, with D possibly matching TRBD1 (5 bases). Trimming took 6 bases from V and 4 from J, leaving 22 bases between them. CDR1 is SGHRS, CDR2 YFSETQ, per germline. The CDR3 covers 16 residues. CDR3 DNA sequence: TGCGCCAGCACCAGGGAAGGTCGTAGGGTAGGAGAGACCCAGTACTTC. It encodes CASTREGRRVGETQYF. Using reference TRBV5-1 and TRBJ2-5 for the parts outside the CDR3, the full variable domain is KAGVTQTPRYLIKTRGQQVTLSCSPISGHRSVSWYQQTPGQGLQFLFEYFSETQRNKGNFPGRFSGRQFSNSRSEMNVSTLELGDSALYLCASTREGRRVGETQYFGPGTRLLVL.

V gene TRBV11-1 combines with J gene TRBJ2-3; TRBD2 is a possible D gene (6 bases). CDR3 length: 15 residues. CDR1 is SGHAT and CDR2 is FQDESV in the germline V gene (reference sequence). V gave up 9 bases and J gave up 2 bases, with 18 bases separating them. CDR3 nucleotides: TGTGCCAGTGTTCGCGGGACGTCCAACACAGATACGCAGTATTTT. This translates into CASVRGTSNTDTQYF.

The chain has TRBV2 and TRBJ2-3, with unresolved D. Germline V gene sequence: CDR1 SNHLY, CDR2 FYNNEI. The CDR3 spans 12 residues. V lost 3 bases, J lost 4 bases, and 5 bases lay in between. The CDR3 spells CASSDGPDTQYF. CDR3 DNA: TGTGCCAGCAGTGATGGGCCAGATACGCAGTATTTT. The full variable domain, with the rest looked up from reference TRBV2 and TRBJ2-3, is EPEVTQTPSHQVTQMGQEVILRCVPISNHLYFYWYRQILGQKVEFLVSFYNNEISEKSEIFDDQFSVERPDGSNFTLKIRSTKLEDSAMYFCASSDGPDTQYFGPGTRLTVL.

The J gene is TRBJ2-2, the V gene TRBV11-3; D might be TRBD2 (6 bases). This CDR3 spans 16 amino acids. In germline, CDR1 is SGHNT, CDR2 YENEEA. Trimming stripped 3 bases from V and 0 bases from J, with 11 bases between. The CDR3 reads CASSLSRGPNTGELFF. The CDR3 DNA reads as TGTGCCAGCAGCTTGTCGCGGGGACCGAACACCGGGGAGCTGTTTTTT.

V usage is TRBV4-2 and J usage is TRBJ1-1, with a possible D match to TRBD1 (6 bases). Trimming removed 0 bases at V and 6 bases at J, with 8 bases between. Germline CDR1 LGHNA, CDR2 YNFKEQ. The CDR3 loop spans 13 amino acids. CDR3 in amino acids: CASSQERQAEAFF. The CDR3 DNA reads TGTGCCAGCAGCCAAGAGAGACAGGCTGAAGCTTTCTTT.

The rearrangement links TRBV7-2 to TRBJ2-7; 8 bases line up with TRBD2. V dropped 2 bases and J dropped 2; count of bases not matched to a gene: 2. Per germline, CDR1 SGHTA and CDR2 FQGNSA. This CDR3 has 14 residues. The CDR3 nucleotides read TGTGCCAGCAGCTTAATTAGCGGGACCTACGAGCAGTACTTC. It translates to CASSLISGTYEQYF.

For the CDR3, the DNA is TGTGCCAGCAGCTCCACCGCCAGGGGCGAAGCTTTCTTT. Amino acids: CASSSTARGEAFF. The J gene is TRBJ1-1, the V gene TRBV11-3, with D tentatively TRBD1 (6 bases). This CDR3 is 13 amino acids long. Trimming left V 4 bases short and J 8 bases short, with 14 bases between. The germline CDR1 and CDR2 sequences are SGHNT and YENEEA.

The genes are TRBV6-1 and TRBJ2-3; no firm D call. V lost 2 bases, J lost 7 bases, and 10 bases lay in between. From germline, CDR1 is MNHNS and CDR2 SASEGT. This CDR3 comprises 13 residues. The CDR3 coding sequence is TGTGCCAGCAGTGAAACAGCCGAGAATACGCAGTATTTT. Its protein product is CASSETAENTQYF.

The rearrangement joins TRBV5-4 to TRBJ2-7, with TRBD1 as a possible D gene (5 bases). V shed 4 bases and J shed 1 base, with 12 bases lying between them. The CDR3 extends over 14 amino acids. Looked up from germline, CDR1 is SGHNT and CDR2 is YYREEE (reference sequence). The CDR3 bases are TGTGCCAGCAGCCCCAGACAGATTTCCTACGAGCAGTACTTC. This encodes CASSPRQISYEQYF.

In the case of this clone: This specimen includes other DNA sequences encoding the same CDR3. This chain links TRBV2 with TRBJ1-5, with 10 bases that match TRBD1. This CDR3 spans 13 amino acids. Germline trimming cut 6 bases from V and 5 bases from J; bases unmatched to any gene: 1. CDR1 is SNHLY and CDR2 is FYNNEI in the germline V gene. CDR3 bases: TGTGCCAGCAGGGGGACAGGGGATCAGCCCCAGCATTTT. Translation: CASRGTGDQPQHF.